The entry that follows covers one T cell receptor (beta chain) sequence. The data derive from a study of blood T cell repertoires in COVID-19. Profiling relied on immunoSEQ multiplex PCR, and the TCRdb table lists in-frame clones only, not all of them. The sample has hundreds of thousands of clones, around 84% seen once. Trimming at V came to 5 bases and at J to 1 base, leaving 3 bases not matched to a gene. The V gene's germline CDR1 is SSHAT and CDR2 FNYEAQ (reference sequence). The CDR3 is made up of 15 amino acids. The chain joins TRBV7-7 to TRBJ2-3, with 10 bases lining up with TRBD1. The clonotype comes from a man aged 25 to 40 with acute COVID-19. The sequenced material came from PBMCs or T cells enriched from blood (not recorded which). The CDR3 nucleotides read TGTGCCAGCAGCAAGGACAGGGGGGGCACAGATACGCAGTATTTT. It yields the protein CASSKDRGGTDTQYF.